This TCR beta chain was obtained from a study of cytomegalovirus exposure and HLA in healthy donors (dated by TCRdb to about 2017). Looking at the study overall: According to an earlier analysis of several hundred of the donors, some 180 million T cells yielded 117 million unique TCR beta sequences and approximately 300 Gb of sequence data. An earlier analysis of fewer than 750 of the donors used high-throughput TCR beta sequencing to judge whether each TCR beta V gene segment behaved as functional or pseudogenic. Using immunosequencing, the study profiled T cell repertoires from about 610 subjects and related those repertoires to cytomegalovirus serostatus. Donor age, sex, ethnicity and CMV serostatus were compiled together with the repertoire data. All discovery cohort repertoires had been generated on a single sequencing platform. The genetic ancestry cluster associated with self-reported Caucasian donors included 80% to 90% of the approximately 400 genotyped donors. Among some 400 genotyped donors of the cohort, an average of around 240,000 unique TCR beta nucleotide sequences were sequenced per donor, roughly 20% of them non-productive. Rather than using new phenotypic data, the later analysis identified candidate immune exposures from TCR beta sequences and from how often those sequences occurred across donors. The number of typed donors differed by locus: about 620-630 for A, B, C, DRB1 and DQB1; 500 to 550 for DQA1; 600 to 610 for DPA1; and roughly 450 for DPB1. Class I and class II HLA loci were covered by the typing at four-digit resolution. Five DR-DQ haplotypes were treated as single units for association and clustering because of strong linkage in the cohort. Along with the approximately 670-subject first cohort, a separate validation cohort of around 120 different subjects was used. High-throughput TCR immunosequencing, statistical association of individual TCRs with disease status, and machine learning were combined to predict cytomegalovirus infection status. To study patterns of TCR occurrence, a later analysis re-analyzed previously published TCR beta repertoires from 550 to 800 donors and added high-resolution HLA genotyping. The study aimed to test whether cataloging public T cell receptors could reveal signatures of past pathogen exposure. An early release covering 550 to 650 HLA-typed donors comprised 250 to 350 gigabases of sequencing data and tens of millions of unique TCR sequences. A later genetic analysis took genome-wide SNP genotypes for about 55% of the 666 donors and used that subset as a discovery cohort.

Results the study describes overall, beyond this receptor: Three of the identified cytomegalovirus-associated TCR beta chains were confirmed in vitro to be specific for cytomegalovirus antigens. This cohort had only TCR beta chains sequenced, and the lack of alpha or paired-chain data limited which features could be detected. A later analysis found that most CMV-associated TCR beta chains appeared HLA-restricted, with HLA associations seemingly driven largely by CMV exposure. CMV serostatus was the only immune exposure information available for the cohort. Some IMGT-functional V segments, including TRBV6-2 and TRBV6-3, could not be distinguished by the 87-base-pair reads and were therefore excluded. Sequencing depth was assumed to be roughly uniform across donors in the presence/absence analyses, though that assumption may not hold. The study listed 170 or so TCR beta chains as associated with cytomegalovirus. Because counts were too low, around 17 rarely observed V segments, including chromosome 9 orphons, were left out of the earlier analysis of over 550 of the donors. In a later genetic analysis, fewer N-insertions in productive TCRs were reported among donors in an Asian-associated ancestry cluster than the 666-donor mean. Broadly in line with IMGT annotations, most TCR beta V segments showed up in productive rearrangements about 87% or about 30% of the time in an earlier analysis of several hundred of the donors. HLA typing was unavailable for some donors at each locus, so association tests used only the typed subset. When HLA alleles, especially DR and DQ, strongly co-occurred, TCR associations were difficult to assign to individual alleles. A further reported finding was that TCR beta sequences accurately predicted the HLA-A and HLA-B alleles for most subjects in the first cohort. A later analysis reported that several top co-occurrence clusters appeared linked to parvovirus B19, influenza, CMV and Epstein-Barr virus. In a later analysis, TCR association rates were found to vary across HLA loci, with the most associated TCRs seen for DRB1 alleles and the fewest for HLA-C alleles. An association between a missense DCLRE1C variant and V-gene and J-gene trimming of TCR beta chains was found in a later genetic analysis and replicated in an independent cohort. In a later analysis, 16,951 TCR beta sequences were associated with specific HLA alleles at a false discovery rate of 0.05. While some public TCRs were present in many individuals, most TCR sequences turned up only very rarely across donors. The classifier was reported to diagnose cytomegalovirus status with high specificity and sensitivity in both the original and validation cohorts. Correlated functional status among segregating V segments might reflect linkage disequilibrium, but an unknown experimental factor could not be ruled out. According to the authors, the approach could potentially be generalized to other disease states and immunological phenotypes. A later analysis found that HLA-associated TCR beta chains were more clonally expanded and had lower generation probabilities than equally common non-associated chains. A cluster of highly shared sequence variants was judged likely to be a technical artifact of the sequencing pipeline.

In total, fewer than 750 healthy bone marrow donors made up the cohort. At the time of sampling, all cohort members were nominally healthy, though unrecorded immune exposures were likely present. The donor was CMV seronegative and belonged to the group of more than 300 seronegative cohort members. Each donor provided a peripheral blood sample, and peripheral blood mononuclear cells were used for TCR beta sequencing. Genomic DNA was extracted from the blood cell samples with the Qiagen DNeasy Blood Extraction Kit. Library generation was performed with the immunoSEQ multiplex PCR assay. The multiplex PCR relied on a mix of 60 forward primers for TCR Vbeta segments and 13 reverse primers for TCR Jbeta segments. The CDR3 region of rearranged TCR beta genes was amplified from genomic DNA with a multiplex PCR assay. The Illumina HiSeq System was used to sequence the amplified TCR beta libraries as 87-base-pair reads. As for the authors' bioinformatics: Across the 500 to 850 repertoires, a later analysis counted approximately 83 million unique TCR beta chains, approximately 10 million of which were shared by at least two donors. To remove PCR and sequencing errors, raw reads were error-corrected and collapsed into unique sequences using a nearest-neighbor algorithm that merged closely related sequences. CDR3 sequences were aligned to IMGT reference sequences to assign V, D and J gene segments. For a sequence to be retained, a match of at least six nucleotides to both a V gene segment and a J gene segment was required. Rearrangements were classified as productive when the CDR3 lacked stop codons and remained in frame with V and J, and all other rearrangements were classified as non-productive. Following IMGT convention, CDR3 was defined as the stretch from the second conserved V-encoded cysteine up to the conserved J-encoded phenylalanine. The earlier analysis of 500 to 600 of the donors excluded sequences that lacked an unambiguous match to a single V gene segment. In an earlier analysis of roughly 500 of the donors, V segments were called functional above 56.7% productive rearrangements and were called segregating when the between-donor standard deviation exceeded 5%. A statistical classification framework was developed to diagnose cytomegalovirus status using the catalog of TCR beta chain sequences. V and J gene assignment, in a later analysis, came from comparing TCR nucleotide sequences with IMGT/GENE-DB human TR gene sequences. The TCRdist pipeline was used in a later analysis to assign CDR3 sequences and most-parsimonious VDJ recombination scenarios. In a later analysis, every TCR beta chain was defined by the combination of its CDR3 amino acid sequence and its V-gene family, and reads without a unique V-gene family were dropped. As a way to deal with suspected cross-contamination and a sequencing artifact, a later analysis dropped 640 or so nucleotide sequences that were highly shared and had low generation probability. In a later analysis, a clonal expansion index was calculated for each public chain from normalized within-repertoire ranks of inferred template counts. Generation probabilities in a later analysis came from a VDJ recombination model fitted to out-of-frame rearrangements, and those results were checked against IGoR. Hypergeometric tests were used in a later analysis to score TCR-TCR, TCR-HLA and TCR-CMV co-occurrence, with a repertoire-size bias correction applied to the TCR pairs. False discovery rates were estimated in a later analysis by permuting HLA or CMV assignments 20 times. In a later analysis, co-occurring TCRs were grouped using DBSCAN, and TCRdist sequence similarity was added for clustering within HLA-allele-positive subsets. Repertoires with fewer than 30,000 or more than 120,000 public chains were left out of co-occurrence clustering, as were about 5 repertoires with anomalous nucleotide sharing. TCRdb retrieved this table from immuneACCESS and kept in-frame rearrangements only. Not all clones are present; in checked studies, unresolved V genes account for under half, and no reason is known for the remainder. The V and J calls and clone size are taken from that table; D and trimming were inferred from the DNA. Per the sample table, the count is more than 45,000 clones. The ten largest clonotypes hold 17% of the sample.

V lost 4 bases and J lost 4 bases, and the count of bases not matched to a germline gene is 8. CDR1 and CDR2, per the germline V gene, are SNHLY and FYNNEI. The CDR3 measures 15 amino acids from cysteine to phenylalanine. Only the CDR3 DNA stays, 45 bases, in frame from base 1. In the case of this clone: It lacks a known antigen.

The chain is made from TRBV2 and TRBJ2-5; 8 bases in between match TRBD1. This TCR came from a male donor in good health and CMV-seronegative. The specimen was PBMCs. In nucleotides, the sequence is TGTGCCAGCAGTGCTCAGGGGGCCCCCCGAGAGACCCAGTACTTC. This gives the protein CASSAQGAPRETQYF.